Listed here are 14 T cell receptor beta chains from one sample, sequenced in a study of T cell responses to AZD1222 COVID-19 vaccine. Sequencing was performed with immunoSEQ multiplex PCR; in TCRdb, only in-frame clones are kept and a portion is missing. This sample has fewer than 150,000 clones, with under 95% found just once. This material consisted of peripheral blood, taken on day 0 of AZD1222 vaccination. The receptors were sampled from an adult in good health.

The chain uses TRBV6-6 and TRBJ1-6; D possibly corresponds to TRBD1 (5 bases). The CDR3 is made up of 17 amino acids. V lost 5 bases to trimming and J lost 0 bases, with 14 bases between them. Looked up from germline, CDR1 is MNHNY and CDR2 is SVGAGI (reference sequence). In nucleotides, the CDR3 is TGTGCCAGCAGTCTGGGACTGCAGAGCTCCTATAATTCACCCCTCCACTTT. Translating gives CASSLGLQSSYNSPLHF.

This chain connects TRBV29-1 to TRBJ2-7, with no clear D. The ends were cut back, 3 bases at V and 3 bases at J, with 6 bases in the middle. The CDR3 has 11 residues. The germline V gene has CDR1 SQVTM and CDR2 ANQGSEA. CDR3 nucleotides: TGCAGCGTTGAGCTGAACTACGAGCAGTACTTC. Amino acid sequence: CSVELNYEQYF.

This rearrangement joins TRBV10-3 to TRBJ1-2, with 7 bases that match TRBD1. This CDR3 has 16 amino acids. V trimming: 2 bases; J trimming: 2 bases; junction bases outside the gene matches: 8. Germline-derived CDR1 and CDR2 are ENHRY and SYGVKD. CDR3 coding DNA: TGTGCCATCAGTGAGGCGGGACAGCCGAGGAACTATGGCTACACCTTC. Translating it yields CAISEAGQPRNYGYTF.

The chain is built from TRBV9 and TRBJ2-7; D call uncertain. This CDR3 contains 13 residues. Per the germline V gene, CDR1 is SGDLS and CDR2 is YYNGEE. Trimming pared 0 bases from V and 4 bases from J, leaving 8 bases between. The CDR3 bases are TGTGCCAGCAGCGTAGACTCCACTTACGAGCAGTACTTC. Translating it yields CASSVDSTYEQYF.

The chain carries TRBV27 and TRBJ2-1; 11 positions agree with TRBD2. CDR1 is MNHEY and CDR2 is SMNVEV in the germline V gene (reference sequence). V dropped 6 bases and J dropped 0; count of bases not matched to a gene: 7. This CDR3 has 17 residues. This chain's CDR3 is CASRGLAGGSSYNEQFF. The CDR3, as DNA: TGTGCCAGCAGGGGGCTAGCGGGAGGAAGCTCCTACAATGAGCAGTTCTTC.

A single count supports this clone. The V and J genes are TRBV19 and TRBJ2-7; D may be TRBD2 (5 bases). CDR1 and CDR2 (germline): LNHDA, SQIVND (reference sequence). V shed 5 bases and J shed 5 bases, with 10 bases lying between them. The CDR3 runs 12 residues. The CDR3 DNA reads as TGTGCCAGTAGTTTCCTGGGAGACGAGCAGTACTTC. It translates to CASSFLGDEQYF.

The chain uses TRBV27 and TRBJ1-2; 8 nucleotides agree with TRBD1. The germline V gene encodes CDR1 MNHEY and CDR2 SMNVEV (reference sequence). The CDR3 is 14 residues long. The junction had 10 bases not matched to a gene; V was cut back by 5 bases and J by 8 bases. CDR3 DNA: TGTGCCAGCAGTCTTGGCCAGGGGGCGGGCGGCTACACCTTC. Its protein product is CASSLGQGAGGYTF.

J is TRBJ2-2 and V is TRBV28; D not certain. The CDR3 has 14 amino acids. Germline lookup yields CDR1 MDHEN and CDR2 SYDVKM. The V gene lost 6 bases and the J gene lost 3 bases, with 11 bases spanning the gap. The DNA for the CDR3 is TGTGCCAGCAGACCCCAGCCATACACCGGGGAGCTGTTTTTT. This gives the protein CASRPQPYTGELFF.

CDR3 DNA: TGTGCCAGCAGCTTAGTTCTAGCGGGAGTGGTCTACAATGAGCAGTTCTTC. This sequence encodes CASSLVLAGVVYNEQFF. V and J are TRBV5-5 and TRBJ2-1; 10 positions match TRBD2. This CDR3 region has 17 residues. With V trimmed by 2 bases and J by 3 bases, 8 bases remained unmatched. Per germline, CDR1 SGHKS and CDR2 YYEKEE (reference sequence).

The rearrangement uses TRBV2 and TRBJ2-7; maybe TRBD2 (6 bases). The V gene lost 1 base and the J gene lost 6 bases, with 16 bases spanning the gap. Germline assignment: CDR1 SNHLY and CDR2 FYNNEI. The CDR3 is made up of 15 amino acids. CDR3 in DNA: TGTGCCAGCAGTGAAGGGTGGAGGGGTGATGGCGAGCAGTACTTC. Its translation is CASSEGWRGDGEQYF.

The CDR3: CASSVVEGRLDYEQYF. The CDR3 DNA is TGTGCCAGCAGCGTAGTGGAGGGACGACTGGACTACGAGCAGTACTTC. The V call is TRBV9, the J call TRBJ2-7; maybe TRBD2 (6 bases). The CDR3 consists of 16 residues. CDR1 SGDLS and CDR2 YYNGEE come from the germline V gene. The V end lost 0 bases, the J end lost 3 bases, and 16 bases lay between the germline ends.

The rearrangement links TRBV6-2 or TRBV6-3 to TRBJ1-2; D ambiguous. This CDR3 has 12 amino acids. The germline V gene has CDR1 MNHEY and CDR2 SVGEGT. Trimming removed 4 bases at V and 2 bases at J, with 5 bases between. The DNA of the CDR3 is TGTGCCAGCAGTTCGGACAACTATGGCTACACCTTC. Translated: CASSSDNYGYTF.

The rearrangement uses TRBV5-6 and TRBJ1-2, with D perhaps matching TRBD1 (6 bases). V was shortened by 1 base and J by 0 bases, with 7 bases between the two germline ends. This CDR3 contains 14 residues. Germline lookup yields CDR1 SGHDT and CDR2 YYEEEE. CDR3 loop: CASSLPGANYGYTF. CDR3 DNA: TGTGCCAGCAGCTTGCCAGGGGCTAACTATGGCTACACCTTC.

In DNA form, the CDR3 reads TGTGCCACCAGCTGGACCTCTGGGGCCAACGTCCTGACTTTC. As protein: CATSWTSGANVLTF. The chain employs TRBV15 and TRBJ2-6; D is uncertain. V was shortened by 5 bases and J by 0 bases, with 5 bases between the two germline ends. In germline, CDR1 is LNHNV, CDR2 YYDKDF (reference sequence). The CDR3 extends over 14 amino acids.